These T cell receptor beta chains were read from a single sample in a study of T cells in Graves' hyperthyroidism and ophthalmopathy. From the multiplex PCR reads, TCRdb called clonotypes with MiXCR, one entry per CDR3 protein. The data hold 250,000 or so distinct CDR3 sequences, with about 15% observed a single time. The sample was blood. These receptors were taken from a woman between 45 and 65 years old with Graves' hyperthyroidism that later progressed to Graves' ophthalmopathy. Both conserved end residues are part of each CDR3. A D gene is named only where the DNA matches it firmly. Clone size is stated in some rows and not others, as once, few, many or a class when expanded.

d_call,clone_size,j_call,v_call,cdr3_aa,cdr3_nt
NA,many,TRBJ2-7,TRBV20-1,CSATLGSLTYEQYF,TGCAGTGCGACCTTGGGCAGCCTCACCTACGAGCAGTACTTC
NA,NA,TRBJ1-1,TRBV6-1,CASTVGRGWNTEASF,TGTGCCAGCACTGTGGGCAGGGGATGGAACACTGAAGCTTCCTTT
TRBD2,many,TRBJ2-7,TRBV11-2,CASSLGYSSGRGDEQYF,TGTGCCAGCAGCTTAGGCTACTCTAGCGGGAGGGGCGACGAGCAGTACTTC
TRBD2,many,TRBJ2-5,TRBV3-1,CASSLGLAETQYF,TGTGCCAGCAGCCTGGGACTAGCAGAGACCCAGTACTTC
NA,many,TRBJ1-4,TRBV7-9,CASSLSGVGGEKLFF,TGTGCCAGCAGCTTATCAGGTGTAGGCGGTGAAAAACTGTTTTTT
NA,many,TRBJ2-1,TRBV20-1,CSAPPGVERSNNEQFF,TGCAGTGCCCCCCCCGGTGTTGAGAGGTCGAACAATGAGCAGTTCTTC
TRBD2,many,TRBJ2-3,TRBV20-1,CSAPRLAGGTDTQYF,TGCAGTGCTCCAAGACTAGCGGGAGGCACAGATACGCAGTATTTT
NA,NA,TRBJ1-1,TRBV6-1,CASSPSLILMNTEAFF,TGTGCCAGCAGCCCCTCACTAATCCTCATGAACACTGAAGCTTTCTTT
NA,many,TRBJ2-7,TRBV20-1,CSARPSMGPRDSFAYEQYF,TGCAGTGCTAGACCCTCCATGGGTCCCCGGGACTCCTTCGCCTACGAGCAGTACTTC
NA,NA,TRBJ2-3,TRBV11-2,CASSLVPASTDTQYF,TGTGCCAGCAGCTTAGTTCCGGCTAGCACAGATACGCAGTATTTT
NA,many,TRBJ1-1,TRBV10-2,CASRRTDEAFF,TGCGCCAGCAGACGGACAGACGAAGCTTTCTTT
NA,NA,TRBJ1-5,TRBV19,CAGKRVNSNQPQHF,TGTGCCGGTAAGAGGGTTAATAGCAATCAGCCCCAGCATTTT
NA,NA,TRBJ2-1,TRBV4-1,CASSFGGARSYNEQFF,TGCGCCAGCAGCTTTGGGGGGGCGCGGAGCTACAATGAGCAGTTCTTC
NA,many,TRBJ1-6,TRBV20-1,CSARDGDSQSPLHF,TGCAGTGCTAGAGATGGAGACAGTCAGTCACCCCTCCACTTT
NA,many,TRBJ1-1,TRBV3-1,CASSQGHSRGGTEAFF,TGTGCCAGCAGCCAAGGCCACAGCCGGGGAGGAACTGAAGCTTTCTTT
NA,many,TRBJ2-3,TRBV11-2,CASSWGGGGATDTQYF,TGTGCCAGCAGTTGGGGTGGGGGCGGTGCCACAGATACGCAGTATTTT
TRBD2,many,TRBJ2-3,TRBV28,CASSLASGSTDTQYF,TGTGCCAGCAGTTTGGCTAGCGGGAGCACAGATACGCAGTATTTT
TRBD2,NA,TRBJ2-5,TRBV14,CTSSQDRSLAGVLETQYF,TGTACCAGCAGCCAAGATCGGTCACTAGCGGGAGTCTTAGAGACCCAGTACTTC
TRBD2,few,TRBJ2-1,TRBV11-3,CASSPGTSGPQFF,TGTGCCAGCAGCCCTGGGACTAGCGGACCCCAGTTCTTC
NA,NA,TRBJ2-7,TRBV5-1,CASSLEIATSPYEQYF,TGCGCCAGCAGCTTGGAAATAGCAACCAGCCCCTACGAGCAGTACTTC
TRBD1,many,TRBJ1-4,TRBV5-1,CASSRQGGEKLFF,TGCGCCAGCAGCCGACAGGGAGGTGAAAAACTGTTTTTT
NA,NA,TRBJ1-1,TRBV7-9,CASSPRGTVAFF,TGTGCCAGCAGCCCCAGAGGCACTGTAGCTTTCTTT
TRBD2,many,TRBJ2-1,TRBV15,CATSSPGLAAYNEQFF,TGTGCCACCAGCAGCCCGGGACTAGCGGCTTACAATGAGCAGTTCTTC
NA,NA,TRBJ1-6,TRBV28,CASTPRGRNSPLHF,TGTGCCAGCACCCCTCGGGGACGGAATTCACCCCTCCACTTT
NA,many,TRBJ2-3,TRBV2,CASNLLGPRDTQYF,TGTGCCAGCAACCTACTCGGCCCGCGGGATACGCAGTATTTT
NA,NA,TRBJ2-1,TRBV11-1,CASSSTALAYNEQFF,TGTGCCAGCAGCTCTACAGCGTTGGCCTACAATGAGCAGTTCTTC
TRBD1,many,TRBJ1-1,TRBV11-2,CASSLPHRGRDLMKAFF,TGTGCCAGCAGCTTACCCCACAGGGGGCGCGATTTAATGAAAGCTTTCTTT
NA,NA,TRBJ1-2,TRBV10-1,CASPRTEPYGYTF,TGCGCCAGCCCGCGGACAGAACCCTATGGCTACACCTTC
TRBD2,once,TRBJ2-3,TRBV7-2,CASSLEVGLAGPDTQYF,TGTGCCAGCAGCTTAGAGGTCGGGCTAGCGGGACCAGATACGCAGTATTTT
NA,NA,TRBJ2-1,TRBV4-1,CASSRGSVSPMTFAYNEQFF,TGCGCCAGCAGCCGGGGGTCTGTCTCCCCCATGACGTTCGCCTACAATGAGCAGTTCTTC
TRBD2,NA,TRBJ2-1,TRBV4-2,CASSQEPSGTGYNEQFF,TGTGCCAGCAGCCAAGAGCCTAGCGGGACCGGCTACAATGAGCAGTTCTTC
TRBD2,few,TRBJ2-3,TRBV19,CASSIDQASGISDTQYF,TGTGCCAGTAGTATAGATCAGGCTAGCGGGATTTCAGATACGCAGTATTTT
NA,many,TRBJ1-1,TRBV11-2,CASSLVTFRGAGTEAFF,TGTGCCAGCAGCTTAGTCACCTTTCGGGGCGCGGGGACTGAAGCTTTCTTT
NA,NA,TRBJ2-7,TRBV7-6,CASSPDHDRFYEQYF,TGTGCCAGCAGCCCCGACCATGATAGGTTCTACGAGCAGTACTTC
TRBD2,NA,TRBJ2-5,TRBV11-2,CASSPGLAGAQGRETQYF,TGTGCCAGCAGCCCGGGACTAGCGGGAGCACAAGGCAGGGAGACCCAGTACTTC
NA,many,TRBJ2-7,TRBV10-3,CAISESIGSYYEQYF,TGTGCCATCAGTGAGTCGATCGGTAGCTACTACGAGCAGTACTTC
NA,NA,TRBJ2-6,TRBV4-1,CASSHIRGRSGANVLTF,TGCGCCAGCAGCCACATCAGGGGACGGTCTGGGGCCAACGTCCTGACTTTC
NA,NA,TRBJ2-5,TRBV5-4,CASSLAGTETQYF,TGTGCCAGCAGCTTGGCGGGTACAGAGACCCAGTACTTC
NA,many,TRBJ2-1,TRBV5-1,CASSLLSNYNEQFF,TGCGCCAGCAGCCTCCTCTCCAACTACAATGAGCAGTTCTTC
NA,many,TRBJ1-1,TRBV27,CASSSHGATLNTEAFF,TGTGCCAGCAGTTCCCATGGGGCTACCCTGAACACTGAAGCTTTCTTT
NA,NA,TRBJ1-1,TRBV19,CASRYQGTEAFF,TGTGCCAGTAGATACCAGGGAACTGAAGCTTTCTTT
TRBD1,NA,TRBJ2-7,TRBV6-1,CASSPGQGKIYEQYF,TGTGCCAGCAGCCCCGGACAGGGGAAGATCTACGAGCAGTACTTC
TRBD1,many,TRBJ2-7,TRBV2,CASIRTGSGYGQYF,TGTGCCAGCATCCGGACAGGGTCAGGGTACGGGCAGTACTTC
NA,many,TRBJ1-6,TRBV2,CASSLGGDYNSPLHF,TGTGCCAGCAGTCTCGGGGGAGACTATAATTCACCCCTCCACTTT
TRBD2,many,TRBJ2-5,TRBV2,CASRRLAGDQYF,TGTGCCAGCAGACGACTAGCGGGAGACCAGTACTTC